The 25 T cell receptor beta chains presented below share a single source sample, sequenced in a study of blood T cell repertoires in COVID-19. Sequencing used immunoSEQ multiplex PCR; TCRdb keeps in-frame clones, though not all of them. There are 55,000 to 80,000 clones in the sample; around 85% occur only once, and 10% to 15% lies in the top ten. The sequenced sample consisted of peripheral blood. The receptors come from a human donor in a cohort sampled during active COVID-19.

The CDR3 here is CASSRQGVEYEQYF. The CDR3 nucleotides are TGTGCCAGCAGCCGACAGGGGGTCGAATACGAGCAGTACTTC. J is TRBJ2-7 and V is TRBV11-2; TRBD1 matches 9 bases. Trimming at V came to 5 bases and at J to 4 bases, leaving 6 bases not matched to a gene. The CDR3 length is 14 residues. CDR1 is SGHAT and CDR2 is FQNNGV in the germline V gene.

The sample holds one count of this clone. The chain joins TRBV5-6 to TRBJ2-7, with 7 bases identical to TRBD1. The CDR3 is made up of 14 amino acids. The germline V gene has CDR1 SGHDT and CDR2 YYEEEE. Germline trimming cut 4 bases from V and 3 bases from J; bases unmatched to any gene: 7. In nucleotides, the CDR3 is TGTGCCAGCAGCGTCGGGACAGCGATCTACGAGCAGTACTTC. Its protein product is CASSVGTAIYEQYF.

The V call is TRBV6-1, the J call TRBJ1-3, with D perhaps matching TRBD1 (6 bases). CDR3 size: 16 residues. Deletions cut 4 bases from V and 0 bases from J, with 13 bases between. Germline CDR1 MNHNS, CDR2 SASEGT. CDR3 bases: TGTGCCAGCAGTGTAGTATGGGACACCTCTGGAAACACCATATATTTT. Translating gives CASSVVWDTSGNTIYF.

The count of this clone is one. The chain recombines TRBV9 with TRBJ1-3; TRBD1 might be the D (5 bases). Trimming took 0 bases from V and 3 from J, leaving 7 bases between them. This CDR3 contains 14 residues. CDR1 SGDLS and CDR2 YYNGEE come from the germline V gene. This CDR3 is CASSVGRDGNTIYF. DNA of the CDR3: TGTGCCAGCAGCGTAGGCAGGGATGGAAACACCATATATTTT.

V usage is TRBV19 and J usage is TRBJ2-1, with D possibly TRBD2 on 5 matching bases. This CDR3 has 13 amino acids. V was shortened by 7 bases and J by 3 bases, with 10 bases between the two germline ends. Germline-derived CDR1 and CDR2 are LNHDA and SQIVND (reference sequence). The CDR3, as DNA: TGTGCCAGTACCCCCGGGGACTACAATGAGCAGTTCTTC. Translated, it gives CASTPGDYNEQFF.

The rearrangement joins TRBV6-5 to TRBJ1-5; 7 nucleotides match TRBD1. This CDR3 comprises 12 residues. The J segment lost 5 bases and the V segment lost 8 bases, leaving 3 bases of the junction unmatched. Germline CDR1 reads MNHEY; CDR2 reads SVGAGI. CDR3 region: CASRQGDQPQHF. CDR3 nucleotide sequence: TGTGCCAGCCGACAGGGAGATCAGCCCCAGCATTTT.

This sequence joins TRBV19 and TRBJ2-3; D gene unclear. Germline lookup yields CDR1 LNHDA and CDR2 SQIVND (reference sequence). V shed 4 bases and J shed 4 bases, with 9 bases lying between them. The CDR3 contains 13 residues. DNA of the CDR3: TGTGCCAGTAGTACTCAGGTGGCAGATACGCAGTATTTT. Protein: CASSTQVADTQYF.

The V call is TRBV11-3, the J call TRBJ2-1; the match to TRBD2 covers 7 bases. The CDR3 covers 16 residues. V lost 1 base and J lost 2; bases outside the gene matches: 5. The germline CDR1 and CDR2 sequences are SGHNT and YENEEA. CDR3 protein: CASSLGGGGTYNEQFF. In DNA, the CDR3 is TGTGCCAGCAGCTTAGGTGGCGGGGGTACCTACAATGAGCAGTTCTTC.

This chain connects TRBV7-2 to TRBJ1-4; no reliable D call. The CDR3 has 15 amino acids. Germline V CDR1 and CDR2: SGHTA, FQGNSA. V dropped 5 bases and J dropped 8 bases, with 18 bases sitting between them. The CDR3 sequence: CASSPAGRVQEKLFF. The CDR3 DNA follows: TGTGCCAGCAGCCCCGCGGGGAGAGTGCAAGAAAAACTGTTTTTT.

This chain uses TRBV7-2 with TRBJ1-2, with D uncertain. From germline, CDR1 is SGHTA and CDR2 FQGNSA. The CDR3 length is 13 residues. V was pared by 2 bases and J by 4 bases, with 8 bases between. As DNA, the CDR3 is TGTGCCAGCAGCTTAAGCGATACCTATGGCTACACCTTC. Translation gives CASSLSDTYGYTF.

The chain recombines TRBV19 with TRBJ2-1; 11 bases match TRBD2. Germline lookup yields CDR1 LNHDA and CDR2 SQIVND (reference sequence). CDR3 size: 15 residues. V dropped 3 bases and J dropped 8; count of bases not matched to a gene: 6. The CDR3 DNA sequence: TGTGCCAGTAGTATCTATAGCGGGGGGGCATATGAGCAGTTCTTC. This sequence encodes CASSIYSGGAYEQFF.

CDR3 amino acids: CASSVALSDRSSYNSPLHF. The CDR3 DNA sequence: TGTGCCAGCAGCGTAGCCCTCTCGGACAGGAGCTCCTATAATTCACCCCTCCACTTT. V is TRBV9 and J is TRBJ1-6; 7 nucleotides align to TRBD1. V was clipped by 0 bases and J by 0 bases; unmatched bases: 9. This CDR3 spans 19 amino acids. Germline V gives CDR1 SGDLS, CDR2 YYNGEE.

This chain links TRBV18 with TRBJ1-4, with D unclear. V was cut by 2 bases and J by 8 bases, with 9 bases left in between. The CDR3 extends over 13 amino acids. Per the germline V gene, CDR1 is KGHSH and CDR2 is LQKENI. This chain's CDR3 is CASSPSYSEKLFF. CDR3 sequence (DNA): TGTGCCAGCTCACCAAGCTATTCGGAAAAACTGTTTTTT.

The V call is TRBV6-5, the J call TRBJ2-1; 8 bases align to TRBD1. V was pared by 3 bases and J by 4 bases, with 5 bases of the junction left unmatched. Germline CDR1 MNHEY, CDR2 SVGAGI. CDR3 size: 15 residues. CDR3 sequence reads: CASSYIRQGYNEQFF. CDR3 in DNA: TGTGCCAGCAGTTATATCCGACAGGGGTACAATGAGCAGTTCTTC.

This clone has just one count. The gene calls are TRBV3-1 (or the pseudogene TRBV3-2) and TRBJ1-2; perhaps TRBD1 as D (6 bases). This CDR3 region has 14 residues. Per germline, CDR1 LGHDT and CDR2 YNNKEL (reference sequence). Trimming pared 0 bases from V and 4 bases from J, leaving 9 bases between. The chain's CDR3 is CASSQDFRGYGYTF. CDR3 in DNA: TGTGCCAGCAGCCAAGACTTCAGGGGCTATGGCTACACCTTC.

This clone was seen only once. The V call is TRBV29-1, the J call TRBJ2-6, with 9 bases that match TRBD1. The junction had 5 bases not matched to a gene; V was cut back by 6 bases and J by 2 bases. The V gene's germline CDR1 is SQVTM and CDR2 ANQGSEA. This CDR3 spans 15 amino acids. The CDR3 protein is CSVLGQGTGANVLTF. CDR3 bases: TGCAGCGTCCTGGGACAGGGAACTGGGGCCAACGTCCTGACTTTC.

The V call is TRBV7-2, the J call TRBJ2-1, with D possibly TRBD2 on 6 matching bases. The CDR3 is made up of 18 amino acids. CDR1 and CDR2 (germline): SGHTA, FQGNSA. V shed 1 base and J shed 0 bases, with 16 bases lying between them. As DNA, the CDR3 is TGTGCCAGCAGCTTAGTTCGGGGTCGGGGGAGCTCCTACAATGAGCAGTTCTTC. Translating gives CASSLVRGRGSSYNEQFF.

This chain connects TRBV5-1 to TRBJ2-7; D is perhaps TRBD1 (6 bases). CDR3 length: 15 amino acids. The V gene's germline CDR1 is SGHRS and CDR2 YFSETQ. Deletions cut 4 bases from V and 3 bases from J, with 17 bases between. DNA for the CDR3: TGCGCCAGCAGCCCAACAGGGTTGGAACACTACGAGCAGTACTTC. This translates into CASSPTGLEHYEQYF.

This sequence joins TRBV29-1 and TRBJ2-1; 11 nucleotides match TRBD2. The CDR3 has 16 amino acids. Germline CDR1 is SQVTM and CDR2 is ANQGSEA. J was trimmed by 5 bases and V by 3 bases; bases with no gene match: 9. The DNA for the CDR3 is TGCAGCGTTGACGGGGTAGCGGGGGGGCCCGACAATGAGCAGTTCTTC. Amino acid sequence: CSVDGVAGGPDNEQFF.

The chain is built from TRBV6-5 and TRBJ1-5, with 9 positions matching TRBD1. The trim removed 6 bases at V and 6 bases at J, leaving 6 bases unmatched. The CDR3 has 14 residues. The germline V gene encodes CDR1 MNHEY and CDR2 SVGAGI. The CDR3 loop is CASRAGQGRQPQHF. The CDR3 DNA sequence: TGTGCCAGCAGGGCGGGACAGGGCCGTCAGCCCCAGCATTTT.

This clone was detected a few times. The chain joins TRBV5-1 to TRBJ2-5; TRBD2 aligns across 8 bases. The V and J ends lost 0 bases and 1 base, in that order; junction bases with no gene match: 2. The length of the CDR3 is 15 residues. Germline values: CDR1 SGHRS, CDR2 YFSETQ. CDR3 residues: CASSLERGTQETQYF. The CDR3 nucleotides read TGCGCCAGCAGCTTGGAGCGGGGGACCCAAGAGACCCAGTACTTC.

V is TRBV6-6 and J is TRBJ2-3; TRBD2 might be the D (7 bases). The V end lost 0 bases, the J end lost 1 base, and 11 bases lay between the germline ends. The length of the CDR3 is 16 residues. Germline CDR1 and CDR2: MNHNY and SVGAGI (reference sequence). CDR3 residues: CASSYSGGPGTDTQYF. Here the CDR3 DNA reads TGTGCCAGCAGTTACTCCGGGGGGCCGGGCACAGATACGCAGTATTTT.

The CDR3 DNA follows: TGTGCCAGTAGTATCTTGGACAGGAACACCGGGGAGCTGTTTTTT. It is translated as CASSILDRNTGELFF. The chain has TRBV19 and TRBJ2-2, with a possible D match to TRBD1 (6 bases). CDR1 and CDR2 from the germline V gene are LNHDA and SQIVND (reference sequence). With 3 bases removed from V and 1 base from J, the gap between germline ends came to 9 bases. CDR3 size: 15 residues.

The gene calls are TRBV4-1 and TRBJ2-2; D may be TRBD1 (6 bases). The CDR3 has 15 amino acids. With 4 bases removed from V and 2 bases from J, the gap between germline ends came to 11 bases. The germline V gene has CDR1 MGHRA and CDR2 YSYEKL. The CDR3 DNA reads as TGCGCCAGCAGCCTATCAGGGGAAAACACCGGGGAGCTGTTTTTT. Translating gives CASSLSGENTGELFF.

The gene calls are TRBV13 and TRBJ2-1, with 11 bases fitting TRBD2. V shed 2 bases, J shed 0 bases, and the junction held 6 bases outside the gene matches. This CDR3 has 18 amino acids. Germline-derived CDR1 and CDR2 are PRHDT and FYEKMQ (reference sequence). The CDR3 region has the DNA TGTGCCAGCAGCTTACAACTAGCGGGGGAGATCTCCTACAATGAGCAGTTCTTC. Translation: CASSLQLAGEISYNEQFF.